These 6 T cell receptor beta chains were sequenced from one sample in a study of CD8+CD57+ T cells in acquired aplastic anemia. Both TCR beta VDJ combination and CDR3 sequence profiling were carried out. Genomic DNA was the template for this profiling. One entry per CDR3 protein results from TCRdb running MiXCR on the reads. The sample shows about 210,000 distinct CDR3 sequences, approximately 35% of them seen only once. The source material was sorted CD4+, CD8+, or CD8+CD57+ T cells (not recorded which) from PBMCs. The receptors shown here come from a human donor in good health, serving as a control.

The chain employs TRBV24-1 and TRBJ2-1; D uncertain. V was shortened by 4 bases and J by 4 bases, with 10 bases between the two germline ends. The CDR3 spans 14 residues. Germline V lookup: CDR1 KGHDR, CDR2 SFDVKD. Here the CDR3 reads CATSDQSTYNEQFF. The CDR3 DNA reads as TGTGCCACCAGTGACCAATCTACGTACAATGAGCAGTTCTTC.

This clonotype has a handful of counts. This may stem from a read error, because a much larger clone lies one nucleotide away. The chain recombines TRBV28 with TRBJ1-2; 8 bases map to TRBD1. V lost 6 bases and J lost 2; bases outside the gene matches: 2. This CDR3 contains 13 residues. Germline V gives CDR1 MDHEN, CDR2 SYDVKM. The CDR3 DNA reads as TGTGCCAGCAGCTGGACAGGGAACTATGGCTACACCTTC. It specifies CASSWTGNYGYTF.

The chain is built from TRBV29-1 and TRBJ2-1; TRBD2 matches 7 bases. CDR3 length: 16 amino acids. Germline CDR1 and CDR2: SQVTM and ANQGSEA. The junction had 22 bases not matched to a gene; V was cut back by 5 bases and J by 12 bases. The CDR3 DNA reads as TGCAGCGTTTTTATAACGTCGGGACTATTTTTTAACGGGCAGTTCTTC. This codes for CSVFITSGLFFNGQFF.

This clonotype was observed at least ten times. The chain recombines TRBV20-1 with TRBJ2-5; D is perhaps TRBD1 (6 bases). V lost 5 bases and J lost 7, with 23 bases in between. This CDR3 contains 15 residues. The germline CDR1 and CDR2 sequences are DFQATT and SNEGSKA (reference sequence). The CDR3 DNA reads TGCAGTGCTTACAGACTGACAGGATCCGAGGGGACCCAGTACTTC. This codes for CSAYRLTGSEGTQYF.

This clonotype has ten or more counts. This chain joins TRBV5-1 and TRBJ2-5; TRBD1 is a possible D gene (5 bases). V lost 1 base to trimming and J lost 6 bases, with 13 bases between them. The germline V gene has CDR1 SGHRS and CDR2 YFSETQ. The CDR3 has 14 amino acids. CDR3 DNA: TGCGCCAGCAGCTTGTCTGCAGGGATGCAGACCCAGTACTTC. Translating it yields CASSLSAGMQTQYF.

This clonotype was observed at least ten times. The rearrangement uses TRBV2 and TRBJ1-4; TRBD1 aligns across 7 bases. Germline CDR1 and CDR2: SNHLY and FYNNEI. The V segment lost 8 bases and the J segment 8 bases; nucleotides outside the gene matches: 11. The CDR3 loop spans 14 amino acids. The CDR3 sequence is CASGRQGTSEKLFF. The CDR3 nucleotides read TGTGCCAGCGGCCGACAGGGAACATCCGAAAAACTGTTTTTT.